Included here is one T cell receptor beta chain sequence, with context. Its antigen is not known. This sample was included in a study of vaccination effects on CD4 cells after COVID-19. CD4+ T cells specific for antigen were expanded with viral peptide pools by the ViraFEST assay before sequencing. Isolation of CD4+ T cells took place after about nine days of culture. Two-dose BNT162b2 or mRNA-1273 vaccination was given to participants. The method was immunoSEQ multiplex PCR; TCRdb's version includes in-frame clones alone and lacks a portion of them. The sample lists under 50,000 clones, about 80% seen once, with around 2% in the top ten. V lost 0 bases and J lost 0, with 9 bases in between. CDR3 size: 16 residues. Looked up from germline, CDR1 is SGHNT and CDR2 is YYREEE (reference sequence).

The sequence was collected from a human donor who received a COVID-19 vaccine. Some clones in this sample may be carry-over from other donors' samples. V gene TRBV5-4 combines with J gene TRBJ2-2, with a tentative D call TRBD2 (6 bases). The sequencing used CD4+ T cells from PBMCs cultured with HCoV-NL63 spike peptides, collected after COVID-19 vaccination. The CDR3 DNA is TGTGCCAGCAGCTTGGAGGAGGGGTCGAACACCGGGGAGCTGTTTTTT. Protein sequence: CASSLEEGSNTGELFF.